The 21 T cell receptor beta chains reported below all come from one sample, sequenced in a study of cytomegalovirus exposure and HLA in healthy donors. PCR primers comprised 60 Vbeta and 13 Jbeta primers. Repertoires were generated with immunoSEQ multiplex PCR, while TCRdb's copy carries only in-frame clones and drops some. Altogether roughly 130,000 clones are present, 70% to 85% being singletons, with the ten largest covering approximately 2.8%. The sequenced sample was PBMCs. All receptors derive from a boy aged 2 to 10 in good health and CMV-seronegative.

The chain has TRBV7-9 and TRBJ1-5; 7 bases are a match to TRBD1. The CDR3 covers 15 residues. Trimming took 6 bases from V and 1 from J; bases not matched to a gene: 6. Germline V gives CDR1 SEHNR, CDR2 FQNEAQ (reference sequence). The chain's CDR3 is CASSQDRISNQPQHF. The CDR3 nucleotides read TGTGCCAGCAGTCAGGACAGGATCAGCAATCAGCCCCAGCATTTT.

In DNA, the CDR3 is TGTGCCAGCAGCTTGGGTGGCCGTGTGACCCAGCATTTT. Protein sequence: CASSLGGRVTQHF. The chain has TRBV5-6 and TRBJ1-5; unclear D gene. Between the trimmed V and J ends, which lost 0 bases and 11 bases, there was a span of 12 bases. Per germline, CDR1 SGHDT and CDR2 YYEEEE. The CDR3 totals 13 residues.

J is TRBJ2-1 and V is TRBV5-4; 13 nucleotides line up with TRBD2. The CDR3 is 15 amino acids. CDR1 and CDR2 from the germline V gene are SGHNT and YYREEE (reference sequence). The V gene end was trimmed by 4 bases and the J gene end by 3 bases; junction bases not matched to a gene: 1. The CDR3, as DNA: TGTGCCAGCAGCAGGACTAGCGGGAGCTACAATGAGCAGTTCTTC. Protein sequence: CASSRTSGSYNEQFF.

This chain uses TRBV27 with TRBJ2-1; D remains ambiguous. Germline V gene data show CDR1 as MNHEY and CDR2 as SMNVEV (reference sequence). This CDR3 region has 15 residues. Trimming pared 1 base from V and 6 bases from J, leaving 13 bases between. CDR3 protein: CASSLLSARGNEQFF. The DNA for the CDR3 is TGTGCCAGCAGTTTATTATCGGCGCGCGGCAATGAGCAGTTCTTC.

V and J are TRBV6-1 and TRBJ2-7; a possible D gene is TRBD2 (8 bases). This CDR3 is built from 14 residues. Germline CDR1 and CDR2: MNHNS and SASEGT. The V and J ends lost 7 bases and 3 bases respectively, with 16 bases between them. CDR3 region: CASTRDSGSYEQYV. The DNA for the CDR3 is TGTGCCAGCACACGGGACAGCGGGAGCTACGAGCAGTACGTC.

The chain links TRBV19 to TRBJ1-6, with 7 bases that match TRBD1. After removal of 6 bases from V and 5 bases from J, the junction contained 4 bases not matched to a gene. There are 14 residues in the CDR3. Germline V lookup: CDR1 LNHDA, CDR2 SQIVND (reference sequence). CDR3: CASRGTANNSPLHF. The CDR3 DNA follows: TGTGCCAGTAGGGGGACAGCGAATAATTCACCCCTCCACTTT.

The chain is built from TRBV4-1 and TRBJ1-4; weak D call: TRBD1 (5 bases). Germline V gene sequence: CDR1 MGHRA, CDR2 YSYEKL. This CDR3 is built from 15 residues. V lost 3 bases to trimming and J lost 7 bases, with 15 bases between them. The CDR3 nucleotides are TGCGCCAGCAGCCACCCCGGTGGAGGGACTGAAAAACTGTTTTTT. Protein: CASSHPGGGTEKLFF.

The chain couples TRBV10-3 to TRBJ2-7, with no clear D. The germline V and J ends were trimmed by 0 bases and 6 bases, with 12 bases remaining between them. This CDR3 spans 14 amino acids. The germline gives CDR1 ENHRY, CDR2 SYGVKD. The CDR3 sequence is CAISESIGSGEQYF. The DNA for the CDR3 is TGTGCCATCAGTGAGTCTATAGGTTCGGGCGAGCAGTACTTC.

This rearrangement joins TRBV9 to TRBJ2-7; TRBD1 aligns across 8 bases. CDR1 SGDLS and CDR2 YYNGEE come from the germline V gene. The V segment lost 0 bases and the J segment 5 bases; nucleotides outside the gene matches: 13. This CDR3 region has 17 residues. CDR3 coding DNA: TGTGCCAGCAGCGTAGGAAACCAGGGGGCAAAGTTCGACGAGCAGTACTTC. Amino acids: CASSVGNQGAKFDEQYF. Filled out from reference TRBV9 and TRBJ2-7, the complete variable domain reads DSGVTQTPKHLITATGQRVTLRCSPRSGDLSVYWYQQSLDQGLQFLIQYYNGEERAKGNILERFSAQQFPDLHSELNLSSLELGDSALYFCASSVGNQGAKFDEQYFGPGTRLTVT.

The table lists this clone with a few counts. Here the CDR3 reads CASSFSGLAGGDSEQFF. CDR3 nucleotide sequence: TGTGCCAGCAGCTTCTCGGGACTAGCGGGAGGTGATAGTGAGCAGTTCTTC. The chain recombines TRBV9 with TRBJ2-1; 15 nucleotides align to TRBD2. Germline CDR1 and CDR2: SGDLS and YYNGEE. The CDR3 has 17 residues. V shed 4 bases and J 9 bases; nucleotides not matched to a gene: 11.

The chain combines TRBV5-8 with TRBJ2-6, with a tentative D call TRBD1 (5 bases). The CDR3 is 17 amino acids. Germline V gene sequence: CDR1 SGHTS, CDR2 YDEGEE. Trimming shortened V by 3 bases and J by 0 bases, and 13 bases separated the two germline ends. The CDR3 DNA is TGTGCCAGCAGCTCGCAGGGTATTTACTCTGGGGCCAACGTCCTGACTTTC. Protein: CASSSQGIYSGANVLTF.

The chain has TRBV6-1 and TRBJ1-3, with 7 bases aligning to TRBD1. This CDR3 has 15 residues. The germline gives CDR1 MNHNS, CDR2 SASEGT. Trimming at V came to 4 bases and at J to 0 bases, leaving 3 bases not matched to a gene. CDR3 protein: CASSGQGSSGNTIYF. CDR3 coding DNA: TGTGCCAGCAGTGGACAGGGTAGCTCTGGAAACACCATATATTTT.

The chain links TRBV7-3 to TRBJ2-3; unclear D gene. Germline V lookup: CDR1 SGHTA, CDR2 FQGTGA. V shed 4 bases and J shed 3 bases, with 8 bases lying between them. The CDR3 totals 13 residues. CDR3 nucleotides: TGTGCCAGCAGCTCCCAAGCGACAGATACGCAGTATTTT. This translates into CASSSQATDTQYF.

This chain links TRBV2 with TRBJ1-1; D is undetermined. This CDR3 contains 13 residues. The ends were cut back, 8 bases at V and 0 bases at J, with 10 bases in the middle. CDR1 is SNHLY, CDR2 FYNNEI, per germline. CDR3 loop: CASPREMNTEAFF. The CDR3 DNA is TGTGCCAGCCCAAGAGAGATGAACACTGAAGCTTTCTTT.

Points on this clone: At one boundary the junction diverges from the germline segment, which might be a read error. This chain joins TRBV7-9 and TRBJ2-5; 11 nucleotides agree with TRBD2. The CDR3 totals 16 residues. The germline V gene encodes CDR1 SEHNR and CDR2 FQNEAQ (reference sequence). The CDR3 DNA is TGTTCCAGCAGCTCACGTCTAGCGGGAGGTGAAGAGACCCAGTACTTC. Translating gives CSSSSRLAGGEETQYF.

This chain joins TRBV29-1 and TRBJ2-1, with 9 bases matching TRBD2. Per the germline V gene, CDR1 is SQVTM and CDR2 is ANQGSEA. V shed 2 bases and J 8 bases; nucleotides not matched to a gene: 13. This CDR3 has 16 residues. The CDR3 bases are TGCAGCGTTGAATATGAGGCGGGAGGGAGGGAAGATGAGCAGTTCTTC. It codes for CSVEYEAGGREDEQFF.

The V and J genes are TRBV7-9 and TRBJ2-1; TRBD1 agrees at 7 bases. The germline V gene encodes CDR1 SEHNR and CDR2 FQNEAQ (reference sequence). Germline trimming cut 1 base from V and 7 bases from J; bases unmatched to any gene: 4. This CDR3 has 14 amino acids. The CDR3 coding sequence is TGTGCCAGCAGCTTAGAGACAGGGCGAAATGAGCAGTTCTTC. The encoded protein is CASSLETGRNEQFF.

This clone was seen only once. The rearrangement links TRBV29-1 to TRBJ1-1, with TRBD1 as a possible D gene (6 bases). Trimming removed 6 bases from V and 4 bases from J, with 6 bases in between. From germline, CDR1 is SQVTM and CDR2 ANQGSEA. The CDR3 covers 10 residues. The CDR3: CSVTGTEAFF. The CDR3 DNA is TGCAGCGTGACAGGCACTGAAGCTTTCTTT.

CDR3 nucleotide sequence: TGTGCCAGTAGTATAATCCGCGGGAGGGCGTTTGTAACCGGGGAGCTGTTTTTT. Protein product: CASSIIRGRAFVTGELFF. The V call is TRBV19, the J call TRBJ2-2; 9 bases match TRBD2. Per germline, CDR1 LNHDA and CDR2 SQIVND (reference sequence). The CDR3 spans 18 residues. The ends lost 2 bases at V and 5 bases at J; junction bases unmatched: 12.

The chain has TRBV6-6 and TRBJ1-2; TRBD1 aligns across 9 bases. CDR1 MNHNY and CDR2 SVGAGI come from the germline V gene (reference sequence). The CDR3 is made up of 12 amino acids. V was clipped by 8 bases and J by 5 bases; unmatched bases: 3. CDR3 sequence (DNA): TGTGCCAGCGATGGGACAGGGTATGGCTACACCTTC. Protein sequence: CASDGTGYGYTF.

The rearrangement uses TRBV7-9 and TRBJ2-5; 7 nucleotides align to TRBD2. The J segment lost 6 bases and the V segment lost 3 bases, leaving 10 bases of the junction unmatched. Germline V gene lookup returns CDR1 SEHNR and CDR2 FQNEAQ (reference sequence). The CDR3 is 15 amino acids. The chain's CDR3 is CASSLRGTNKKTQYF. For the CDR3, the DNA is TGTGCCAGCAGCTTGCGGGGGACTAACAAGAAGACCCAGTACTTC.